Below, 31 T cell receptor beta chains from the same sample are listed, as sequenced in a study of control samples from healthy donors and cancer patients. Profiled with immunoSEQ multiplex PCR; TCRdb holds only in-frame clones, not every one. The sample lists 200,000 or so clones; about 95% were seen once. The sample taken for sequencing was blood. These receptors originate from a man over 45 in good health.

The rearrangement joins TRBV5-1 to TRBJ2-7; D possibly corresponds to TRBD1 (6 bases). Trimming removed 3 bases from V and 2 bases from J, with 24 bases in between. Germline CDR1 SGHRS, CDR2 YFSETQ. The CDR3 length is 18 residues. CDR3 in DNA: TGCGCCAGCAGCTATTTACCGGGCCTCAGGACAGTAGCCTACGAGCAGTACGTC. This codes for CASSYLPGLRTVAYEQYV.

This clone has just one count. This chain joins TRBV19 and TRBJ1-5; 12 bases are a match to TRBD1. Per germline, CDR1 LNHDA and CDR2 SQIVND (reference sequence). Losses at the gene ends were 8 bases for V and 6 bases for J; bases not matched to a gene: 11. This CDR3 comprises 16 residues. The CDR3 loop is CASVGTGGLVAQPQHF. The CDR3 DNA sequence: TGTGCCAGTGTCGGGACAGGGGGCTTGGTTGCTCAGCCCCAGCATTTT.

This clone was observed a single time. The chain has TRBV3-1 (or the pseudogene TRBV3-2) and TRBJ1-1, with TRBD1 matching 9 bases. The CDR3 length is 13 residues. V lost 4 bases, J lost 12 bases, and 9 bases stayed unmatched. Germline V gives CDR1 LGHDT, CDR2 YNNKEL (reference sequence). The CDR3 region is CASSRGTGSMPFF. CDR3 sequence (DNA): TGTGCCAGCAGCCGAGGGACAGGGTCGATGCCTTTCTTT.

A few counts support this clone. The identical CDR3 is also encoded by other nucleotide sequences in the sample. The chain couples TRBV19 to TRBJ1-5; D is uncertain. Germline assignment: CDR1 LNHDA and CDR2 SQIVND (reference sequence). V was pared by 3 bases and J by 0 bases, with 6 bases between. The CDR3 sequence is 14 residues long. CDR3 sequence (DNA): TGTGCCAGTAGTATTCGGGATAGCAATCAGCCCCAGCATTTT. Protein: CASSIRDSNQPQHF.

This chain connects TRBV29-1 to TRBJ1-4; a weak D match, TRBD1 (5 bases). This CDR3 comprises 15 residues. The V end was cut by 5 bases, the J end by 8 bases, with 21 bases between. Looked up from germline, CDR1 is SQVTM and CDR2 is ANQGSEA. Here the CDR3 DNA reads TGCAGCGTTTTGAGGGGCTGGGGGGGTTTCGAAAAACTGTTTTTT. This sequence encodes CSVLRGWGGFEKLFF.

This chain links TRBV4-1 with TRBJ1-2; 9 nucleotides line up with TRBD1. Germline values: CDR1 MGHRA, CDR2 YSYEKL. This CDR3 comprises 14 residues. V trimming: 8 bases; J trimming: 4 bases; junction bases outside the gene matches: 8. CDR3 region: CASLPGQGPYGYTF. Written as DNA, the CDR3 is TGCGCCAGCCTCCCGGGACAGGGCCCCTATGGCTACACCTTC.

This clone was found a few times. The chain links TRBV9 to TRBJ2-7; D gene ambiguous. Germline V gives CDR1 SGDLS, CDR2 YYNGEE. Between the trimmed V and J ends, which lost 0 bases and 6 bases, there was a span of 10 bases. The CDR3 sequence is 13 residues long. CDR3 DNA sequence: TGTGCCAGCAGCGTAGGGATTGGGTCCGAGCAGTACTTC. It translates to CASSVGIGSEQYF.

The chain has TRBV19 and TRBJ1-6, with D perhaps matching TRBD1 (5 bases). Germline CDR1 reads LNHDA; CDR2 reads SQIVND (reference sequence). CDR3 length equals 14 residues. The germline V and J ends were trimmed by 3 bases and 7 bases, with 10 bases remaining between them. CDR3 in DNA: TGTGCCAGTAGTATGGGGCGAGAGAATTCACCCCTCCACTTT. The encoded protein is CASSMGRENSPLHF.

V and J are TRBV7-9 and TRBJ1-2; D call uncertain. CDR1 and CDR2 from the germline V gene are SEHNR and FQNEAQ (reference sequence). V was cut by 2 bases and J by 6 bases, with 10 bases left in between. This CDR3 contains 13 residues. This CDR3 reads CASSLPGVDGYTF. CDR3 DNA: TGTGCCAGCAGCTTACCCGGGGTAGATGGCTACACCTTC.

The chain has TRBV3-1 (or the pseudogene TRBV3-2) and TRBJ2-5, with 15 bases aligning to TRBD2. Germline V lookup: CDR1 LGHDT, CDR2 YNNKEL (reference sequence). This CDR3 comprises 18 residues. Trimming cost V 1 base and J 2 bases; bases outside gene matches: 5. This CDR3 is CASSQGGLAGGNQETQYF. The CDR3 DNA sequence: TGTGCCAGCAGCCAAGGGGGACTAGCGGGGGGCAATCAAGAGACCCAGTACTTC.

This chain connects TRBV19 to TRBJ1-1; TRBD1 agrees at 7 bases. CDR3 length: 14 amino acids. CDR1 and CDR2 from the germline V gene are LNHDA and SQIVND (reference sequence). V lost 7 bases and J lost 2; bases outside the gene matches: 7. The CDR3 reads CASTSDRFNTEAFF. CDR3 nucleotides: TGTGCCAGTACCTCGGACAGGTTCAACACTGAAGCTTTCTTT.

This rearrangement joins TRBV5-6 to TRBJ2-5, with TRBD2 identical over 7 bases. The CDR3 sequence is 15 residues long. V dropped 2 bases and J dropped 0; count of bases not matched to a gene: 4. Germline CDR1 SGHDT, CDR2 YYEEEE. The CDR3 here is CASSFSGVDQETQYF. CDR3 nucleotides: TGTGCCAGCAGCTTCAGCGGGGTTGACCAAGAGACCCAGTACTTC. Complete variable domain (other parts from reference TRBV5-6 and TRBJ2-5): DAGVTQSPTHLIKTRGQQVTLRCSPKSGHDTVSWYQQALGQGPQFIFQYYEEEERQRGNFPDRFSGHQFPNYSSELNVNALLLGDSALYLCASSFSGVDQETQYFGPGTRLLVL.

V and J are TRBV5-1 and TRBJ1-4, with D uncertain. The V gene lost 7 bases and the J gene lost 8 bases, with 15 bases spanning the gap. CDR1 and CDR2 (germline): SGHRS, YFSETQ. This CDR3 comprises 13 residues. The CDR3 nucleotides read TGCGCCAGCTCCCTCCTCTTGGGAGAAAAACTGTTTTTT. Translating it yields CASSLLLGEKLFF.

The chain recombines TRBV10-3 with TRBJ2-5, with 7 bases that match TRBD2. J was trimmed by 5 bases and V by 10 bases; bases with no gene match: 10. CDR1 and CDR2 from the germline V gene are ENHRY and SYGVKD. This CDR3 contains 13 residues. CDR3 amino acids: CATAQREGETQYF. The CDR3 DNA sequence: TGTGCCACGGCGCAGCGGGAAGGGGAGACCCAGTACTTC.

The chain uses TRBV7-6 and TRBJ2-2, with TRBD1 as a possible D gene (5 bases). Trimming stripped 1 base from V and 7 bases from J, with 13 bases between. CDR1 SGHVS and CDR2 FNYEAQ come from the germline V gene. The CDR3 sequence is 15 residues long. CDR3: CASSLVGGAGGELFF. In DNA form, the CDR3 reads TGTGCCAGCAGCTTAGTGGGTGGGGCCGGCGGGGAGCTGTTTTTT.

Details on this clone: The same CDR3 can be traced to other DNA sequences in this sample. This sequence joins TRBV5-1 and TRBJ1-1, with D possibly being TRBD1 (5 bases). Trimming took 0 bases from V and 1 from J, leaving 7 bases between them. The CDR3 consists of 14 residues. Per the germline V gene, CDR1 is SGHRS and CDR2 is YFSETQ. The DNA of the CDR3 is TGCGCCAGCAGCTTGGGGGGCGGGAACACTGAAGCTTTCTTT. As protein: CASSLGGGNTEAFF. Supplemented by reference TRBV5-1 and TRBJ1-1, the full variable domain reads KAGVTQTPRYLIKTRGQQVTLSCSPISGHRSVSWYQQTPGQGLQFLFEYFSETQRNKGNFPGRFSGRQFSNSRSEMNVSTLELGDSALYLCASSLGGGNTEAFFGQGTRLTVV.

This chain uses TRBV19 with TRBJ1-5; D possibly corresponds to TRBD1 (6 bases). With 4 bases removed from V and 4 bases from J, the gap between germline ends came to 14 bases. Germline loops: CDR1 LNHDA, CDR2 SQIVND (reference sequence). This CDR3 contains 15 residues. This CDR3 reads CASSTTGTRNQPQHF. CDR3 DNA sequence: TGTGCCAGTAGTACCACCGGGACAAGGAATCAGCCCCAGCATTTT.

This chain uses TRBV9 with TRBJ2-1; 10 nucleotides align to TRBD2. Germline CDR1 SGDLS, CDR2 YYNGEE. With V trimmed by 3 bases and J by 6 bases, 9 bases remained unmatched. The CDR3 is 16 amino acids. In DNA, the CDR3 is TGTGCCAGCAGCGGGAGCGGGGGGGCCTCTGGCAATGAGCAGTTCTTC. Its translation: CASSGSGGASGNEQFF.

J is TRBJ2-2 and V is TRBV10-3; 9 bases agree with TRBD2. This CDR3 spans 17 amino acids. The germline V gene encodes CDR1 ENHRY and CDR2 SYGVKD. After removal of 0 bases from V and 0 bases from J, the junction contained 2 bases not matched to a gene. CDR3 nucleotide sequence: TGTGCCATCAGTGAGTCGCGGGGGGGTCCGAACACCGGGGAGCTGTTTTTT. This gives the protein CAISESRGGPNTGELFF.

V and J are TRBV12-5 and TRBJ2-3; D unclear. Trimming left V 3 bases short and J 5 bases short, with 6 bases between. The germline CDR1 and CDR2 sequences are LGHNT and FRNRAP. The CDR3 length is 12 residues. CDR3 bases: TGTGCTAGTGGTTTAACGGGAGATACGCAGTATTTT. This codes for CASGLTGDTQYF.

This chain's CDR3 is CASSLDKRGGGHTQYF. CDR3 DNA: TGCGCCAGCAGCTTGGATAAGCGGGGGGGCGGTCATACGCAGTATTTT. The chain couples TRBV5-1 to TRBJ2-3; 10 positions match TRBD2. V trimming: 0 bases; J trimming: 7 bases; junction bases outside the gene matches: 8. The CDR3 totals 16 residues. Germline lookup yields CDR1 SGHRS and CDR2 YFSETQ.

This chain links TRBV19 with TRBJ1-2, with 8 positions matching TRBD1. V trimming: 7 bases; J trimming: 5 bases; junction bases outside the gene matches: 15. The length of the CDR3 is 16 residues. Germline V lookup: CDR1 LNHDA, CDR2 SQIVND (reference sequence). This chain's CDR3 is CASTPSGTGIGYGYTF. The CDR3 coding sequence is TGTGCCAGTACCCCTTCCGGGACAGGTATCGGATATGGCTACACCTTC. The entire variable domain, with the rest obtained from reference TRBV19 and TRBJ1-2, is as follows: DGGITQSPKYLFRKEGQNVTLSCEQNLNHDAMYWYRQDPGQGLRLIYYSQIVNDFQKGDIAEGYSVSREKKESFPLTVTSAQKNPTAFYLCASTPSGTGIGYGYTFGSGTRLTVV.

This clone appeared a single time. The V and J genes are TRBV6-5 and TRBJ1-1, with D unclear. Trimming left V 7 bases short and J 1 base short, with 7 bases between. Per the germline V gene, CDR1 is MNHEY and CDR2 is SVGAGI. This CDR3 comprises 12 residues. The chain's CDR3 is CASILWNTEAFF. As DNA, the CDR3 is TGTGCCAGCATTTTGTGGAACACTGAAGCTTTCTTT.

J is TRBJ1-1 and V is TRBV6-5, with TRBD1 matching over 8 bases. Unmatched junction bases numbered 8, after V lost 7 bases and J lost 4 bases. Germline lookup yields CDR1 MNHEY and CDR2 SVGAGI. This CDR3 has 14 residues. The CDR3 protein is CASTHGGQATEAFF. The CDR3 DNA follows: TGTGCCAGCACCCACGGGGGACAGGCCACTGAAGCTTTCTTT.

CDR3 sequence reads: CASSSTGGYGNTIYF. CDR3 DNA: TGTGCCAGCAGCTCCACCGGGGGTTACGGAAACACCATATATTTT. The gene calls are TRBV11-2 and TRBJ1-3; D possibly corresponds to TRBD1 (5 bases). This CDR3 has 15 amino acids. V dropped 4 bases and J dropped 4 bases, with 14 bases sitting between them. Germline values: CDR1 SGHAT, CDR2 FQNNGV.

This CDR3 reads CASSPQGGNYGYTF. The CDR3 DNA reads TGCGCCAGCAGCCCACAGGGGGGAAACTATGGCTACACCTTC. The chain is built from TRBV5-1 and TRBJ1-2, with 8 positions matching TRBD1. The CDR3 is 14 residues long. The J segment lost 2 bases and the V segment lost 4 bases, leaving 4 bases of the junction unmatched. Germline CDR1 is SGHRS and CDR2 is YFSETQ.

This clone was seen once. The chain uses TRBV11-1 and TRBJ1-1; no clear D. The ends were cut back, 5 bases at V and 8 bases at J, with 12 bases in the middle. Germline lookup yields CDR1 SGHAT and CDR2 FQDESV (reference sequence). The CDR3 sequence is 12 residues long. The CDR3 DNA sequence: TGTGCCAGCAGCCCACCGACGGAGGAAGCTTTCTTT. Protein product: CASSPPTEEAFF.

This clone was observed a single time. The chain combines TRBV28 with TRBJ1-2; D remains ambiguous. Germline V gene lookup returns CDR1 MDHEN and CDR2 SYDVKM. CDR3 size: 15 residues. The V gene lost 5 bases and the J gene lost 3 bases, with 16 bases spanning the gap. In DNA, the CDR3 is TGTGCCAGCAGTCGGGGAGCCAGACCTCACTATGGCTACACCTTC. Its protein product is CASSRGARPHYGYTF.

The V and J genes are TRBV30 and TRBJ1-1; D remains unclear. CDR3 length: 12 residues. Germline loops: CDR1 GTSNPN, CDR2 SVGIG (reference sequence). The V end was cut by 3 bases, the J end by 7 bases, with 12 bases between. CDR3 DNA sequence: TGTGCCTGGAGCAAAATGGCCGGTGAAGCTTTCTTT. Translated, it gives CAWSKMAGEAFF. Full variable domain (missing parts from reference TRBV30 and TRBJ1-1): SQTIHQWPATLVQPVGSPLSLECTVEGTSNPNLYWYRQAAGRGLQLLFYSVGIGQISSEVPQNLSASRPQDRQFILSSKKLLLSDSGFYLCAWSKMAGEAFFGQGTRLTVV.

The rearrangement links TRBV7-2 to TRBJ1-2; D call uncertain. CDR3 length: 16 amino acids. Per germline, CDR1 SGHTA and CDR2 FQGNSA. V lost 5 bases to trimming and J lost 1 base, with 17 bases between them. CDR3 sequence: CASSAFLPRVNYGYTF. The CDR3 DNA reads TGTGCCAGCAGCGCATTCTTGCCCCGCGTTAACTATGGCTACACCTTC.

About this clone itself: At one boundary the junction diverges from the germline segment, which might be a read error. This chain connects TRBV4-2 to TRBJ2-7; D may be TRBD2 (6 bases). Germline CDR1 LGHNA, CDR2 YNFKEQ. The CDR3 covers 14 residues. The CDR3 DNA follows: TGTGCCAGCAGCCAAGATGCGCAGCCGGGACGGGAGTTATTC. Translated: CASSQDAQPGRELF.